This entry lists 31 T cell receptor beta chains sequenced from one sample in a study of regulatory T cells in long-lasting Graves disease. Arm-PCR of CDR3 regions with iRepertoire HTBI primers generated TCR beta libraries. One entry per CDR3 protein results from TCRdb running MiXCR on the multiplex PCR reads. The repertoire holds about 430,000 distinct CDR3 sequences, 21% seen once, with approximately 14% in the top ten. As to time point: persistent/refractory GD, antithyroid drugs over 5 years with positive TRAb. PBMCs provided the RNA from which the TCR library was made. Sequenced here: peripheral blood mononuclear cells (PBMCs), sampled when the disease was refractory, from a patient treated with antithyroid drugs. Receptors were obtained from a female donor with Graves disease.

This clonotype was counted many times. The rearrangement links TRBV5-1 to TRBJ1-4; no definite D call. The germline V and J ends were trimmed by 0 bases and 5 bases, with 11 bases remaining between them. The length of the CDR3 is 15 residues. Per germline, CDR1 SGHRS and CDR2 YFSETQ. DNA for the CDR3: TGCGCCAGCAGCTTGGTTGTAGGAGACAATGAAAAACTGTTTTTT. Its protein is CASSLVVGDNEKLFF.

This clonotype was detected ten times or more. The rearrangement joins TRBV28 to TRBJ2-2; 7 bases align to TRBD1. Germline CDR1 and CDR2: MDHEN and SYDVKM. The trim removed 5 bases at V and 5 bases at J, leaving 2 bases unmatched. The CDR3 length is 13 residues. This CDR3 reads CASSTTGTGELFF. The CDR3 region has the DNA TGTGCCAGCAGTACGACAGGGACCGGGGAGCTGTTTTTT. The full variable domain, completed using reference TRBV28 and TRBJ2-2, is DVKVTQSSRYLVKRTGEKVFLECVQDMDHENMFWYRQDPGLGLRLIYFSYDVKMKEKGDIPEGYSVSREKKERFSLILESASTNQTSMYLCASSTTGTGELFFGEGSRLTVL.

This clonotype appeared many times. The genes are TRBV30 and TRBJ1-4; D uncertain. This CDR3 is built from 14 residues. The germline V and J ends were trimmed by 4 bases and 8 bases, with 17 bases remaining between them. CDR1 is GTSNPN, CDR2 SVGIG, per germline (reference sequence). The CDR3 loop reads CAWMGGTEDEKLFF. In nucleotides, the CDR3 is TGTGCCTGGATGGGCGGAACTGAGGACGAAAAACTGTTTTTT.

This clonotype was seen at least ten times. DNA for the CDR3: TGTGCCAGCTCACCTTCCCTAGCGGGAGTGGACGGGACCCAGTACTTC. Translation: CASSPSLAGVDGTQYF. The J gene is TRBJ2-5, the V gene TRBV18, with TRBD2 matching 10 bases. The CDR3 loop spans 16 amino acids. V shed 3 bases and J 7 bases; nucleotides not matched to a gene: 11. Germline-derived CDR1 and CDR2 are KGHSH and LQKENI.

This clonotype came up many times. As DNA, the CDR3 is TGTGCCATCAGTGTTCAACGGAACACCGGGGAGCTGTTTTTT. Its protein product is CAISVQRNTGELFF. The chain combines TRBV10-3 with TRBJ2-2; no clear D gene. Germline V CDR1 and CDR2: ENHRY, SYGVKD. V gave up 4 bases and J gave up 1 base, with 7 bases separating them. The CDR3 length is 14 residues.

This clonotype was counted ten times or more. The chain uses TRBV10-3 and TRBJ2-5; tentatively, D is TRBD2 (6 bases). Trimming removed 6 bases from V and 4 bases from J, with 9 bases in between. Germline V gene sequence: CDR1 ENHRY, CDR2 SYGVKD. The CDR3 sequence is 12 residues long. The CDR3 spells CAISRELETQYF. For the CDR3, the DNA is TGTGCCATCAGCCGGGAGTTAGAGACCCAGTACTTC.

This clonotype was counted only a few times. The chain has TRBV4-1 and TRBJ1-5; the D gene is possibly TRBD1 (5 bases). The CDR3 totals 15 residues. The germline V and J ends were trimmed by 1 base and 2 bases, with 9 bases remaining between them. CDR1 is MGHRA and CDR2 is YSYEKL in the germline V gene. In DNA form, the CDR3 reads TGCGCCAGCAGCCAAGCGACAGTGGGCAATCAGCCCCAGCATTTT. This encodes CASSQATVGNQPQHF.

V usage is TRBV19 and J usage is TRBJ1-1; 7 nucleotides agree with TRBD1. V lost 9 bases, J lost 3 bases, and 4 bases stayed unmatched. The CDR3 contains 12 residues. Germline values: CDR1 LNHDA, CDR2 SQIVND (reference sequence). CDR3 nucleotide sequence: TGTGCCAGGGACAGGAAGGACACTGAAGCTTTCTTT. Translated, it gives CARDRKDTEAFF.

The table lists this clonotype with a few counts. Possible read error: a much larger clone is one base away. The genes are TRBV2 and TRBJ1-5, with D perhaps matching TRBD1 (5 bases). The CDR3 runs to 15 residues. From germline, CDR1 is SNHLY and CDR2 FYNNEI. The CDR3 reads CASSEADNSSQPQHF. In DNA form, the CDR3 reads TGTGCCAGCAGTGAAGCGGACAATAGCAGTCAGCCCCAGCATTTT.

This clonotype has a count of ten or more. The V gene is TRBV12-3 or TRBV12-4, the J gene TRBJ1-5, with D unresolved. V was pared by 7 bases and J by 0 bases, with 10 bases between. The length of the CDR3 is 14 residues. The CDR3 is CASKDGYSNQPQHF. In nucleotides, the CDR3 is TGTGCCAGCAAGGATGGCTATAGCAATCAGCCCCAGCATTTT.

V gene TRBV9 combines with J gene TRBJ2-2; D not certain. The CDR3 is 13 amino acids. CDR1 and CDR2 from the germline V gene are SGDLS and YYNGEE. The V gene lost 1 base and the J gene lost 0 bases, with 1 base spanning the gap. The CDR3 here is CASSVTNTGELFF. CDR3 DNA: TGTGCCAGCAGCGTAACGAACACCGGGGAGCTGTTTTTT.

This clonotype was seen repeatedly, ten times or more. The V call is TRBV3-1, the J call TRBJ2-1; the D gene is possibly TRBD2 (5 bases). CDR3 length: 13 amino acids. Germline V gene data show CDR1 as LGHDT and CDR2 as YNNKEL (reference sequence). Trimming took off 4 bases at V and 8 bases at J, with 12 bases between the two ends. The CDR3 is CASSLYSADEQFF. The CDR3, as DNA: TGTGCCAGCAGCCTCTATAGCGCGGATGAGCAGTTCTTC.

Many counts were recorded for this clonotype. The J gene is TRBJ1-5, the V gene TRBV2; D remains unclear. V shed 6 bases and J shed 5 bases, with 5 bases lying between them. Germline V gene data show CDR1 as SNHLY and CDR2 as FYNNEI. CDR3 length equals 11 residues. This CDR3 reads CASRQYQPQHF. The CDR3 DNA reads as TGTGCCAGCAGACAGTATCAGCCCCAGCATTTT. The entire variable domain, with the rest obtained from reference TRBV2 and TRBJ1-5, is as follows: EPEVTQTPSHQVTQMGQEVILRCVPISNHLYFYWYRQILGQKVEFLVSFYNNEISEKSEIFDDQFSVERPDGSNFTLKIRSTKLEDSAMYFCASRQYQPQHFGDGTRLSIL.

As concerns this clonotype: Since a much larger clone is just one base distant, this may be a read error. The genes are TRBV7-3 and TRBJ1-2; 11 bases map to TRBD1. Germline values: CDR1 SGHTA, CDR2 FQGTGA. This CDR3 contains 15 residues. The CDR3, as DNA: TGTGCCTGCAGCCGCGGGGACAGGGGGGACTATGGCTACACCTTC. Amino acid sequence: CACSRGDRGDYGYTF.

About this clonotype: Lacking the conserved final phenylalanine or tryptophan, this CDR3 likely reflects a read error. The rearrangement links TRBV20-1 to TRBJ2-7; D may be TRBD1 (5 bases). This CDR3 has 14 residues. The germline V gene has CDR1 DFQATT and CDR2 SNEGSKA (reference sequence). V was cut by 7 bases and J by 2 bases, with 18 bases left in between. CDR3 coding DNA: TGCAGTGTACCGCTAAGACAGCGCACCTACGAGCAGTACTCC. It translates to CSVPLRQRTYEQYS.

This clonotype has a handful of counts. This chain joins TRBV29-1 and TRBJ1-1, with D maybe TRBD1 (6 bases). CDR3 length: 13 amino acids. Germline CDR1 is SQVTM and CDR2 is ANQGSEA. The V and J ends lost 8 bases and 2 bases respectively, with 15 bases between them. CDR3 DNA sequence: TGCAGCTTTGGCGGCAGGGGTAACACTGAAGCTTTCTTT. Its translation is CSFGGRGNTEAFF. The whole variable domain, remainder taken from reference TRBV29-1 and TRBJ1-1, is SAVISQKPSRDICQRGTSLTIQCQVDSQVTMMFWYRQQPGQSLTLIATANQGSEATYESGFVIDKFPISRPNLTFSTLTVSNMSPEDSSIYLCSFGGRGNTEAFFGQGTRLTVV.

With regard to this clonotype: This may be a read error: a much more frequent sequence differs by one nucleotide. The chain uses TRBV12-3 or TRBV12-4 and TRBJ2-7; TRBD1 matches at 10 bases. The J segment lost 4 bases and the V segment lost 6 bases, leaving 12 bases of the junction unmatched. The CDR3 runs to 16 residues. The CDR3 sequence is CASSQAMGTGVYEQYF. In DNA form, the CDR3 reads TGTGCCAGCAGCCAAGCAATGGGGACAGGGGTTTACGAGCAGTACTTC.

This clonotype was observed at least ten times. This chain joins TRBV6-5 and TRBJ2-7, with D hard to call. Germline CDR1 MNHEY, CDR2 SVGAGI. V dropped 0 bases and J dropped 3 bases, with 15 bases sitting between them. The CDR3 covers 16 residues. DNA of the CDR3: TGTGCCAGCAGTTACTCGAAGCTCGCGGAAATCTACGAGCAGTACTTC. Protein: CASSYSKLAEIYEQYF.

This clonotype appeared many times. V is TRBV3-1 and J is TRBJ1-1; weak D call: TRBD1 (5 bases). Trimming pared 4 bases from V and 0 bases from J, leaving 12 bases between. Germline loops: CDR1 LGHDT, CDR2 YNNKEL (reference sequence). The CDR3 extends over 15 amino acids. The CDR3 coding sequence is TGTGCCAGCAGCCGCACGGGACTTATGAACACTGAAGCTTTCTTT. Protein product: CASSRTGLMNTEAFF.

In the case of this clonotype: With a much larger clone just one base away, this may be a read error. V gene TRBV28 combines with J gene TRBJ1-3, with no clear D. Looked up from germline, CDR1 is MDHEN and CDR2 is SYDVKM. CDR3 length: 14 residues. CDR3 in amino acids: CASSLGYSGNTMYF. The CDR3 nucleotides read TGTGCCAGCAGTTTGGGGTACTCTGGAAACACCATGTATTTT. Filled out from reference TRBV28 and TRBJ1-3, the complete variable domain reads DVKVTQSSRYLVKRTGEKVFLECVQDMDHENMFWYRQDPGLGLRLIYFSYDVKMKEKGDIPEGYSVSREKKERFSLILESASTNQTSMYLCASSLGYSGNTMYFGEGSWLTVV.

This clonotype was counted between two and nine times. The chain carries TRBV5-1 and TRBJ2-2; 7 bases fit TRBD2. V trimming: 0 bases; J trimming: 0 bases; junction bases outside the gene matches: 2. The CDR3 contains 16 residues. Germline V gene data show CDR1 as SGHRS and CDR2 as YFSETQ. CDR3 amino acids: CASSLEGRANTGELFF. Here the CDR3 DNA reads TGCGCCAGCAGCTTGGAAGGGAGGGCGAACACCGGGGAGCTGTTTTTT.

To note about this clonotype: A much larger clone lies one base from this, so it may be a read error. The genes are TRBV5-1 and TRBJ1-6, with TRBD1 matching over 8 bases. J was trimmed by 11 bases and V by 5 bases; bases with no gene match: 9. Germline V gene lookup returns CDR1 SGHRS and CDR2 YFSETQ. The CDR3 runs to 14 residues. In DNA form, the CDR3 reads TGCGCCAGCAGAGTGACAGGGGACTCTCCACCCCTCCACTTT. It yields the protein CASRVTGDSPPLHF.

As to this clonotype: This may arise from a read error, as a much more abundant clone is one base away. This chain uses TRBV28 with TRBJ1-4, with a possible D match to TRBD1 (6 bases). CDR3 length: 14 residues. Germline CDR1 reads MDHEN; CDR2 reads SYDVKM. The V end lost 3 bases, the J end lost 6 bases, and 11 bases lay between the germline ends. In DNA, the CDR3 is TGTGCCAGCAGTTTCCAGGGGAAGGATGAAAAACTGTTTTTT. It is translated as CASSFQGKDEKLFF.

This clonotype has only one observation. Just one base apart from a much larger clone, this may be a read error. The V gene is TRBV11-2, the J gene TRBJ2-2, with D possibly TRBD2 on 6 matching bases. There are 15 residues in the CDR3. Per the germline V gene, CDR1 is SGHAT and CDR2 is FQNNGV. V lost 2 bases and J lost 6, with 13 bases in between. The DNA for the CDR3 is TGTGCCAGCAGCTTACAGCCCGGAGGGCCCGGGGAGCTGTTTTTT. Amino acids: CASSLQPGGPGELFF.

The chain has TRBV7-2 and TRBJ1-5; possibly TRBD1 for D (5 bases). This CDR3 contains 16 residues. The ends were cut back, 5 bases at V and 2 bases at J, with 16 bases in the middle. Germline assignment: CDR1 SGHTA and CDR2 FQGNSA. The CDR3 loop is CASSPGTGMGNQPQHF. The DNA of the CDR3 is TGTGCCAGCAGCCCCGGGACCGGCATGGGCAATCAGCCCCAGCATTTT.

This clonotype was seen more than once but under ten times. The V gene is TRBV2, the J gene TRBJ2-3; 9 positions match TRBD2. V lost 11 bases and J lost 8; bases outside the gene matches: 11. Germline values: CDR1 SNHLY, CDR2 FYNNEI. The CDR3 is made up of 13 amino acids. The CDR3 sequence: CAHWDSGRVTQYF. CDR3 sequence (DNA): TGTGCCCACTGGGATAGCGGGAGAGTTACGCAGTATTTT.

This clonotype has a count of ten or more. The V gene is TRBV30, the J gene TRBJ1-1; D is unresolved. Trimming stripped 4 bases from V and 10 bases from J, with 10 bases between. The CDR3 loop spans 10 amino acids. The germline V gene has CDR1 GTSNPN and CDR2 SVGIG (reference sequence). The CDR3 region has the DNA TGTGCCTGGAAGGCAGTCTCAGCTTTCTTT. This sequence encodes CAWKAVSAFF.

The chain's CDR3 is CASSTGQGFDGYTF. The CDR3 DNA follows: TGCGCCAGCAGTACGGGACAGGGTTTCGATGGCTACACCTTC. The chain couples TRBV4-1 to TRBJ1-2; TRBD1 matches at 9 bases. V dropped 6 bases and J dropped 6; count of bases not matched to a gene: 8. Germline V CDR1 and CDR2: MGHRA, YSYEKL. CDR3 length equals 14 residues.

The table lists this clonotype with many counts. For the CDR3, the DNA is TGCAGTGCTAGAGATCGGTTGGCAGCTATGCGACCCCAGCATTTT. Residues: CSARDRLAAMRPQHF. The chain combines TRBV20-1 with TRBJ1-5; D unresolved. V was trimmed by 0 bases and J by 10 bases, leaving 19 bases between them. CDR1 is DFQATT and CDR2 is SNEGSKA in the germline V gene (reference sequence). The CDR3 is 15 amino acids.

In the case of this clonotype: A junction boundary mismatches the germline segment, possibly from a read error. The rearrangement joins TRBV5-1 to TRBJ1-4; D might be TRBD1 (5 bases). CDR1 and CDR2 (germline): SGHRS, YFSETQ. The CDR3 covers 16 residues. The CDR3 nucleotides are TGTGCCAGCAGCCAGATAGGTGGGGACCTTAATGAAAAACTGTTTTTT. Amino acid sequence: CASSQIGGDLNEKLFF.

This sequence joins TRBV19 and TRBJ2-2, with unresolved D. V lost 7 bases to trimming and J lost 6 bases, with 15 bases between them. The CDR3 sequence is 14 residues long. Per germline, CDR1 LNHDA and CDR2 SQIVND (reference sequence). The CDR3 nucleotides are TGTGCCAGTATCGGGCCGGTGAGGCCCGGGGAGCTGTTTTTT. It translates to CASIGPVRPGELFF.